The entry that follows covers one T cell receptor (beta chain) sequence. What it recognizes is unknown. The TCR beta cDNA came from 5'RACE template switching with UMIs. TCRdb derives one entry per CDR3 protein from the 5' RACE reads, leaving out DNA. This sample's clone table lists approximately 550,000 distinct CDR3 sequences. Looked up from germline, CDR1 is MNHEY and CDR2 is SVGAGI. The CDR3 contains 13 residues. This sample was included in a study of T cells expressing NK-cell markers. At the level of the study: Seven donors tested HCMV-seropositive and one tested seronegative among the eight sequenced. Points from the study as a whole: There were several donors in whom these clonotypes also led the CD3+CD56-NKG2C+ fraction. In a handful of donors, dominant NKG2C+ clonotypes were roughly 1.0-7.5% of CD8+ T cells.

This receptor was obtained from a man aged 18 to 29 in good health. Material for sequencing was blood T cells: a sorted CD56 or NKG2C T cell subset, CD4+ or CD8+ T cells, or bulk PBMC T cells (not recorded which). The chain is built from TRBV6-5 and TRBJ1-2; the D gene TCRdb calls, TRBD1, cannot be checked with no DNA. The CDR3 reads CASRKGQGDGYTF.